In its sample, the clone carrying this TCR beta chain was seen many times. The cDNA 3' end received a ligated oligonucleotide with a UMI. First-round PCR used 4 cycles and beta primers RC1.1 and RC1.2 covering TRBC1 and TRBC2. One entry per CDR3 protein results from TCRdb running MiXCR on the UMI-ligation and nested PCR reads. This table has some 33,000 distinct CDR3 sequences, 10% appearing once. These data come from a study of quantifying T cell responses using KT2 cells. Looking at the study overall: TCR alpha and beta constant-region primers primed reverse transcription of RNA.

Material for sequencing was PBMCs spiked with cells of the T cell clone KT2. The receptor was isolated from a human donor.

CDR3 in amino acids: CASSFSGFSYEQYF. For the CDR3, the DNA is TGTGCCAGCAGTTTTAGTGGATTCTCCTACGAGCAGTACTTC. The rearrangement uses TRBV28 and TRBJ2-7; D is unresolved. The CDR3 has 14 residues. The ends were cut back, 3 bases at V and 0 bases at J, with 9 bases in the middle. Germline V gives CDR1 MDHEN, CDR2 SYDVKM.